Shown below are 4 T cell receptor beta chains from a single sample sequenced in a study of cytomegalovirus exposure and HLA in healthy donors. The primer mix had 60 Vbeta and 13 Jbeta primers. The assay was immunoSEQ multiplex PCR, and TCRdb's table has in-frame clones only and misses some. Its clone listing holds nearly 200,000 clones. The specimen sequenced was PBMCs. These receptors were collected from a boy aged 10-17 years in good health and CMV-seronegative.

The rearrangement links TRBV5-4 to TRBJ2-6; D might be TRBD1 (5 bases). Germline V gives CDR1 SGHNT, CDR2 YYREEE (reference sequence). The V end lost 4 bases, the J end lost 4 bases, and 12 bases lay between the germline ends. The CDR3 is made up of 15 amino acids. The CDR3: CASSRGYVGANVLTF. In DNA, the CDR3 is TGTGCCAGCAGCAGGGGATACGTGGGGGCCAACGTCCTGACTTTC.

This sequence joins TRBV19 and TRBJ1-2, with 8 bases aligning to TRBD1. CDR1 is LNHDA and CDR2 is SQIVND in the germline V gene (reference sequence). CDR3 length: 17 residues. The J segment lost 2 bases and the V segment lost 3 bases, leaving 11 bases of the junction unmatched. CDR3 amino acids: CASSIRTGISLNYGYTF. Written as DNA, the CDR3 is TGTGCCAGTAGTATCAGGACAGGGATATCACTCAACTATGGCTACACCTTC.

The chain uses TRBV30 and TRBJ2-7; 7 positions match TRBD1. CDR1 GTSNPN and CDR2 SVGIG come from the germline V gene (reference sequence). The CDR3 sequence is 13 residues long. Trimming cost V 1 base and J 3 bases; bases outside gene matches: 3. The CDR3 DNA sequence: TGTGCCTGGAGTGAGCGACAGGGCTACGAGCAGTACTTC. Its translation: CAWSERQGYEQYF. The full variable domain, its missing parts supplied by reference TRBV30 and TRBJ2-7, is SQTIHQWPATLVQPVGSPLSLECTVEGTSNPNLYWYRQAAGRGLQLLFYSVGIGQISSEVPQNLSASRPQDRQFILSSKKLLLSDSGFYLCAWSERQGYEQYFGPGTRLTVT.

The rearrangement links TRBV9 to TRBJ2-1, with D possibly matching TRBD2 (7 bases). The CDR3 totals 20 residues. Trimming stripped 4 bases from V and 0 bases from J, with 26 bases between. The germline gives CDR1 SGDLS, CDR2 YYNGEE. This CDR3 is CASSPGGRGPSSSSYNEQFF. The CDR3 DNA follows: TGTGCCAGCAGCCCTGGGGGGCGGGGGCCTTCCTCAAGCTCCTACAATGAGCAGTTCTTC.